This is a list of T cell receptor beta chains from one sample in a study of blood T cell repertoires in COVID-19. The protocol was immunoSEQ multiplex PCR, while the TCRdb copy is restricted to in-frame clones and leaves out a portion. The sample holds about 59,000 clones, about 87% seen once. The sample taken for sequencing was peripheral blood. The receptors stem from a man aged 55 to 70 with active or convalescent COVID-19. CDR3s include the opening cysteine and the closing phenylalanine or tryptophan. The order of the fields is V gene, clone size, D gene, CDR3 length, J gene, CDR3 DNA, CDR3 protein. The D gene is left open where the match is weak. Clone sizes are given selectively: once, few, many, or a class where the clone is expanded.

TRBV10-1	.	.	13	TRBJ2-3	TGCGCCAGCAGGGGGGCCTACACAGATACGCAGTATTTT	CASRGAYTDTQYF
TRBV7-2	.	TRBD2	17	TRBJ2-1	TGTGCCAGCAGCTTAGATTTTGAGCGGGGCCTACATGGCGGGCAGTTCTTC	CASSLDFERGLHGGQFF
TRBV12-3/TRBV12-4	.	.	13	TRBJ1-2	TGTGCCAGCAAACAGATCAACTTCTATGGCTACACCTTC	CASKQINFYGYTF
TRBV12-3/TRBV12-4	.	.	13	TRBJ1-2	TGTGCCAGCACCCCAGACAGAGACTATGGCTACACCTTC	CASTPDRDYGYTF
TRBV9	.	.	15	TRBJ1-2	TGTGCCAGCAGCCCCCGGGGGGGTTCTTTTGGTGGCTACACCTTC	CASSPRGGSFGGYTF
TRBV3-1/TRBV3-2	.	.	14	TRBJ2-7	TGTGCCAGCAGCTTCCAGACAGGAACCTACGAGCAGTACTTC	CASSFQTGTYEQYF
TRBV18	.	.	15	TRBJ2-3	TGTGCCAGCTCACCAGGGGGGTATGGCACAGATACGCAGTATTTT	CASSPGGYGTDTQYF
TRBV28	.	.	17	TRBJ1-4	TGTGCCAGCAGTTTATCGTCGGGGGGGACAACTAATGAAAAACTGTTTTTT	CASSLSSGGTTNEKLFF
TRBV28	.	.	15	TRBJ1-1	TGTGCCAGCATCGGGGCGGGGGCTGGGGGCACTGAAGCTTTCTTT	CASIGAGAGGTEAFF
TRBV11-2	.	TRBD2	17	TRBJ2-1	TGTGCCAGCAGCCCAGGGATGACTAGCGGGGGGGGAAATGAGCAGTTCTTC	CASSPGMTSGGGNEQFF
TRBV28	few	TRBD1	12	TRBJ1-2	TGTGCCAGCGGACAGGGAAGCTATGGCTACACCTTC	CASGQGSYGYTF
TRBV5-4	.	TRBD1	15	TRBJ2-6	TGTGCCAGCAGCTACAGGGGGCCCGGGGCCAACGTCCTGACTTTC	CASSYRGPGANVLTF
TRBV11-2	.	.	13	TRBJ2-5	TGTGCCAGCAGCCACGGCGGACAAGAGACCCAGTACTTC	CASSHGGQETQYF
TRBV2	once	TRBD1	15	TRBJ1-1	TGTGCCAGCAGACCCCGACAGGGATCGGGCACTGAAGCTTTCTTT	CASRPRQGSGTEAFF
TRBV6-5	few	.	15	TRBJ1-2	TGTGCCAGCAGTTACTCGAAGGAGGGAAACTATGGCTACACCTTC	CASSYSKEGNYGYTF
TRBV5-6	few	TRBD1	15	TRBJ2-7	TGTGCCAGCAGCTCAGACAGGGGTCCTTCGGCCGAGCAGTACTTC	CASSSDRGPSAEQYF
TRBV5-4	.	TRBD1	13	TRBJ1-2	TGTGCCAGCAGCCAGGGACAGGGCGGTGGCTACACCTTC	CASSQGQGGGYTF
TRBV10-1	.	TRBD1	12	TRBJ2-7	TGCGCCTCGGGACAGGGAATCTACGAGCAGTACTTC	CASGQGIYEQYF
TRBV5-1	.	.	15	TRBJ2-3	TGCGCCAGCAGCTCCCGACGGTCGCTAGGAGATACGCAGTATTTT	CASSSRRSLGDTQYF
TRBV9	.	TRBD2	17	TRBJ2-2	TGTGCCAGCAGCGTAGGTCTAGCGGGGTTTAACACCGGGGAGCTGTTTTTT	CASSVGLAGFNTGELFF
TRBV2	.	.	12	TRBJ2-3	TGTGCCAGCACAATCAGCACAGATACGCAGTATTTT	CASTISTDTQYF
TRBV5-1	.	.	11	TRBJ2-1	TGCGCCAGCAGCTACGAGGGAGGGCAGTTCTTC	CASSYEGGQFF
TRBV7-8	.	TRBD1	15	TRBJ2-7	TGTGCCAGCAGCCCTACAGGGGGCCAATCCTACGAGCAGTACTTC	CASSPTGGQSYEQYF
TRBV30	.	TRBD1	14	TRBJ2-7	TGTGCCTCCTCGACAGGGTCCTCGAGGTACGAGCAGTACTTC	CASSTGSSRYEQYF
TRBV3-1/TRBV3-2	.	.	13	TRBJ2-2	TGTGCCAGCAGCCACAATGGGAGGGGGGAGCTGTTTTTT	CASSHNGRGELFF
TRBV2	.	TRBD1	14	TRBJ1-6	TGTGCCAGCAGTGAAGCCAGGGGGGATTCACCCCTCCACTTT	CASSEARGDSPLHF
TRBV5-1	.	TRBD1	15	TRBJ2-3	TGCGCCAGCAGCTTGGGACAGGGGGCGGCAGATACGCAGTATTTT	CASSLGQGAADTQYF
TRBV4-2	.	TRBD1	16	TRBJ1-4	TGTGCCAGCAGCCAAGATCTCGAGGGGGCTGGGGAAAAACTGTTTTTT	CASSQDLEGAGEKLFF
TRBV7-2	.	TRBD2	15	TRBJ2-1	TGTGCCAGCAGCTTAGGAGCGGGACCCTACAATGAGCAGTTCTTC	CASSLGAGPYNEQFF
TRBV19	once	TRBD1	12	TRBJ1-2	TGTGCCAGCAGGACAGGGGACGGTGGCTACACCTTC	CASRTGDGGYTF
TRBV5-1	.	.	14	TRBJ2-7	TGCGCCAGCAGCTTGTTCGTTAGCTCCTACGAGCAGTACTTC	CASSLFVSSYEQYF
TRBV19	.	.	14	TRBJ2-1	TGTGCCAGTAGTACACCCGCCCGGTCCTATGAGCAGTTCTTC	CASSTPARSYEQFF
TRBV19	.	TRBD1	15	TRBJ2-7	TGTGCCAGTAGTTACGGACAGGGTCTTACCTACGAGCAGTACTTC	CASSYGQGLTYEQYF
TRBV10-1	.	TRBD1	13	TRBJ2-7	TGCGCCAGCAGTCCCGGGACAGGTTACGAGCAGTACTTC	CASSPGTGYEQYF
TRBV25-1	.	TRBD1	15	TRBJ2-7	TGTGCCAGCAGTGATCGAGGGACAGGGGGCTCCGAGCAGTACTTC	CASSDRGTGGSEQYF
TRBV10-2	.	TRBD1	13	TRBJ1-4	TGCGCCAGCAGGGGGACAGGGGGCGAAAAACTGTTTTTT	CASRGTGGEKLFF
TRBV28	.	TRBD2	15	TRBJ2-1	TGTGCCAGCAGCTCCGGGACTAGCGGGGGATGGGGGCAGTTCTTC	CASSSGTSGGWGQFF
TRBV13	.	TRBD1	17	TRBJ1-1	TGTGCCAGCAGCTTAAGGAAGGGGGCGCGGGTGAACACTGAAGCTTTCTTT	CASSLRKGARVNTEAFF
TRBV15	.	.	14	TRBJ1-1	TGTGCCACCAGCAGGGGAGGGGGTAACACTGAAGCTTTCTTT	CATSRGGGNTEAFF
TRBV5-8	.	TRBD1	14	TRBJ2-7	TGTGCCAGCAGCTCCGGGACAGGATCCTACGAGCAGTACTTC	CASSSGTGSYEQYF
TRBV6-5	.	TRBD1	14	TRBJ1-6	TGTGCCAGCCGAACAGGGGTATATAATTCACCCCTCCACTTT	CASRTGVYNSPLHF